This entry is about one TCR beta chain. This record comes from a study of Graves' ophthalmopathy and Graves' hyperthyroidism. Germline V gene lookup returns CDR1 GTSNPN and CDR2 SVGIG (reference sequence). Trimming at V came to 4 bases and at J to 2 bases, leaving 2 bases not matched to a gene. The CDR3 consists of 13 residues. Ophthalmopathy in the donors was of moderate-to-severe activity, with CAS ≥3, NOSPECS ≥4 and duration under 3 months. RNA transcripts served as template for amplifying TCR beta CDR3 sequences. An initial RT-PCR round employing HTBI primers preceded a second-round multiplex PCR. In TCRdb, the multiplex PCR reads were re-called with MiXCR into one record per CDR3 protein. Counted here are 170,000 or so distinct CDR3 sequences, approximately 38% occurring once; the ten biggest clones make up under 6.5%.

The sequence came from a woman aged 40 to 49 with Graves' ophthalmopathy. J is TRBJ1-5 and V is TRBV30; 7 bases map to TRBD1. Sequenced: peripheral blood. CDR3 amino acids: CAWNGQGNQPQHF. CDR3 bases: TGTGCCTGGAACGGACAGGGCAATCAGCCCCAGCATTTT. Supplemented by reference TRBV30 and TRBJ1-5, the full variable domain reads SQTIHQWPATLVQPVGSPLSLECTVEGTSNPNLYWYRQAAGRGLQLLFYSVGIGQISSEVPQNLSASRPQDRQFILSSKKLLLSDSGFYLCAWNGQGNQPQHFGDGTRLSIL.